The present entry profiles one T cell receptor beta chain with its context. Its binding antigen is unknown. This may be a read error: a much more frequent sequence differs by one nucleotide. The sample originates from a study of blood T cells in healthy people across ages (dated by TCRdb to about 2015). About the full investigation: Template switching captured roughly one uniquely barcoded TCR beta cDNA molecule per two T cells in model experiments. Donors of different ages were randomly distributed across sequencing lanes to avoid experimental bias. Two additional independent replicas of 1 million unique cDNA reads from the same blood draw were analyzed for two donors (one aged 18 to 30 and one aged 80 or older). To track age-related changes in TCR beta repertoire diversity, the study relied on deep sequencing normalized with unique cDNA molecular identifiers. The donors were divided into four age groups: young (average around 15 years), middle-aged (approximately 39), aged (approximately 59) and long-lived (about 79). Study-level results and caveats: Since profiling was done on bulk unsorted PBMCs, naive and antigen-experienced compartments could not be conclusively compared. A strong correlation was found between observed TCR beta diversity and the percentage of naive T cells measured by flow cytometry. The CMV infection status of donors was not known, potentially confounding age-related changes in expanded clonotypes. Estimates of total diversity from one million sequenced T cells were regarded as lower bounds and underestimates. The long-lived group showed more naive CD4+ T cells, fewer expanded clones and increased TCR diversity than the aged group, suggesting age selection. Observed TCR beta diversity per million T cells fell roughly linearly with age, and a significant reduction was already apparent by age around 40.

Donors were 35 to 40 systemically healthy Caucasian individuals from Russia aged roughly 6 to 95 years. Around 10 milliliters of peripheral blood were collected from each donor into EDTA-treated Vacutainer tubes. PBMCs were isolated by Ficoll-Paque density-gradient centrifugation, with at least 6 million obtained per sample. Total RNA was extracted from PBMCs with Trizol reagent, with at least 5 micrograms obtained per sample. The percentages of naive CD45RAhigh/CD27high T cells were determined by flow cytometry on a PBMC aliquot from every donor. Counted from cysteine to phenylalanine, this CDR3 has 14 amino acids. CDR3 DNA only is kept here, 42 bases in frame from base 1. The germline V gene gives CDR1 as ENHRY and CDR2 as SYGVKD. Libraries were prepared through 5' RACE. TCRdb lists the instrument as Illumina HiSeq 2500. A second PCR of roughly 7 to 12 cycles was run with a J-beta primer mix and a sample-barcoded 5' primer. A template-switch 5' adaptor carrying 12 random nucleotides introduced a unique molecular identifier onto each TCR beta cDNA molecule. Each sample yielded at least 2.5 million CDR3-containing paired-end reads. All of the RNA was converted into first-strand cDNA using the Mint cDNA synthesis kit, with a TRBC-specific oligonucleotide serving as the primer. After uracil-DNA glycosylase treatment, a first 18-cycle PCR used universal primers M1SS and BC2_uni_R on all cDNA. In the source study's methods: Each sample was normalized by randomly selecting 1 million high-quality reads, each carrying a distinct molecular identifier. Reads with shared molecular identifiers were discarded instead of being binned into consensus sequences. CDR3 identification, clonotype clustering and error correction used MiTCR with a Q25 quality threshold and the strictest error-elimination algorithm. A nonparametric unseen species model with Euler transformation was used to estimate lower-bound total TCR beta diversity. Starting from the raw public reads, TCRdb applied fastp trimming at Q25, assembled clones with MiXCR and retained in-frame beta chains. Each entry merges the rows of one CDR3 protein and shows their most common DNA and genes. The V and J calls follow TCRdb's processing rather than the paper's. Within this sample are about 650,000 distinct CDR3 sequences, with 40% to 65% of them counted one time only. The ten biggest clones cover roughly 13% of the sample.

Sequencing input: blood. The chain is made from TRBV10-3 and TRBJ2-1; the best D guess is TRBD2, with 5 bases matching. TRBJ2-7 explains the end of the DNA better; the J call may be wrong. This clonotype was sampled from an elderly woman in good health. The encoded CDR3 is CAISGEGSYNEQYF. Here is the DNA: TGTGCCATCAGTGGTGAGGGCTCCTACAATGAGCAGTACTTC.